This passage covers 26 T cell receptor beta chains from one sample sequenced in a study of blood T cells in healthy people across ages (dated by TCRdb to about 2015). Library prep was done by 5' RACE. The listed sequencing device is Illumina HiSeq 2500. The second PCR ran for about 6 to 12 cycles and used a J-beta primer mix along with a sample-barcoded 5' primer. Through fastp at Q25 and MiXCR, TCRdb rebuilt clones from the public reads, retaining in-frame beta chains. For every CDR3 protein sequence, its rows merge into one entry that carries the most common genes and DNA. In all, the sample holds 900,000 to 950,000 distinct CDR3 sequences, and 25% to 30% of those were seen once. The ten most abundant clones make up roughly 10% of the sample. The same specimen was also included in a second study, on T cells of mothers and their children.

The sequenced sample was blood. These receptors all stem from a middle-aged woman in good health.

This chain uses TRBV5-1 with TRBJ1-1, with no clear D. Trimming took off 0 bases at V and 11 bases at J, with 11 bases between the two ends. In germline, CDR1 is SGHRS, CDR2 YFSETQ. This CDR3 has 12 amino acids. The CDR3 DNA follows: TGCGCCAGCAGCTTGGCGGGGAAGGCGGCTTTCTTT. Residues: CASSLAGKAAFF.

The table lists this clonotype with many counts. The rearrangement joins TRBV7-9 to TRBJ1-2; D remains ambiguous. In germline, CDR1 is SEHNR, CDR2 FQNEAQ (reference sequence). V lost 10 bases, J lost 4 bases, and 19 bases lay in between. The CDR3 contains 14 residues. The DNA for the CDR3 is TGTGCCACCCACGGGCGCAGAGTTCTCTATGGCTACACCTTC. Its protein is CATHGRRVLYGYTF.

This clonotype was detected ten times or more. This sequence joins TRBV5-6 and TRBJ2-1; 9 bases fit TRBD2. Losses at the gene ends were 1 base for V and 4 bases for J; bases not matched to a gene: 9. The CDR3 has 17 residues. Germline V gene sequence: CDR1 SGHDT, CDR2 YYEEEE. The CDR3 DNA follows: TGTGCCAGCAGCTTGCAGCGGGGGGCTATTTATTACAATGAGCAGTTCTTC. It codes for CASSLQRGAIYYNEQFF.

The genes are TRBV12-3 or TRBV12-4 and TRBJ1-1; weak D call: TRBD1 (6 bases). V lost 6 bases, J lost 2 bases, and 13 bases lay in between. This CDR3 spans 14 amino acids. This chain's CDR3 is CASREPGGNTEAFF. The CDR3 DNA sequence: TGTGCCAGCAGAGAACCCGGGGGCAACACTGAAGCTTTCTTT.

The chain uses TRBV10-3 and TRBJ1-1, with D unresolved. V lost 6 bases to trimming and J lost 0 bases, with 11 bases between them. Germline CDR1 reads ENHRY; CDR2 reads SYGVKD. CDR3 size: 14 residues. The CDR3 bases are TGTGCCATCAGAAGCATTGATTTGAACACTGAAGCTTTCTTT. Its protein is CAIRSIDLNTEAFF.

This clonotype has at least ten counts. This CDR3 is CSARDSQGIRSYEQYF. CDR3 nucleotides: TGCAGTGCTAGAGATTCCCAGGGTATTCGATCCTACGAGCAGTACTTC. V and J are TRBV20-1 and TRBJ2-7; tentatively, D is TRBD1 (5 bases). The CDR3 totals 16 residues. V gave up 0 bases and J gave up 1 base, with 16 bases separating them. Germline V CDR1 and CDR2: DFQATT, SNEGSKA (reference sequence).

Concerning this clonotype itself: A much larger clone sits a single nucleotide away, making a read error possible. The V gene is TRBV12-3 or TRBV12-4, the J gene TRBJ2-3, with TRBD1 as a possible D gene (5 bases). The length of the CDR3 is 14 residues. CDR3 nucleotides: TGTGCCAGCAGTTTAGACGGCAGCACAGGTACGCAGTATTTT. This gives the protein CASSLDGSTGTQYF.

The chain is built from TRBV28 and TRBJ2-3, with a possible D match to TRBD1 (6 bases). V was shortened by 6 bases and J by 2 bases, with 12 bases between the two germline ends. Germline V gene lookup returns CDR1 MDHEN and CDR2 SYDVKM. This CDR3 is 14 amino acids long. As DNA, the CDR3 is TGTGCCAGCAGCTGGGGGCAGGTCACAGATACGCAGTATTTT. This encodes CASSWGQVTDTQYF. The full variable domain, its missing parts supplied by reference TRBV28 and TRBJ2-3, is DVKVTQSSRYLVKRTGEKVFLECVQDMDHENMFWYRQDPGLGLRLIYFSYDVKMKEKGDIPEGYSVSREKKERFSLILESASTNQTSMYLCASSWGQVTDTQYFGPGTRLTVL.

The rearrangement joins TRBV7-9 to TRBJ1-1; D remains unclear. The length of the CDR3 is 13 residues. Trimming removed 3 bases at V and 4 bases at J, with 9 bases between. CDR1 SEHNR and CDR2 FQNEAQ come from the germline V gene (reference sequence). The CDR3 loop is CASSFPGRTEAFF. The DNA for the CDR3 is TGTGCCAGCAGCTTCCCCGGACGCACTGAAGCTTTCTTT.

The gene calls are TRBV20-1 and TRBJ2-7; the D is unclear. V shed 7 bases and J shed 5 bases, with 12 bases lying between them. Germline lookup yields CDR1 DFQATT and CDR2 SNEGSKA (reference sequence). This CDR3 has 11 amino acids. CDR3 region: CSVRTRDEQYF. Written as DNA, the CDR3 is TGCAGTGTTAGGACCCGGGACGAGCAGTACTTC.

The chain is built from TRBV7-2 and TRBJ2-5, with 9 bases that match TRBD2. V was clipped by 1 base and J by 5 bases; unmatched bases: 8. The CDR3 has 16 amino acids. Germline loops: CDR1 SGHTA, CDR2 FQGNSA. CDR3 sequence (DNA): TGTGCCAGCAGCTTAGGGCTAGCGGGGCTCGCGGAGACCCAGTACTTC. This encodes CASSLGLAGLAETQYF.

This clonotype was picked up many times. The chain has TRBV5-5 and TRBJ1-1; TRBD1 agrees at 9 bases. CDR1 is SGHKS, CDR2 YYEKEE, per germline (reference sequence). J lost 4 bases, V lost 0 bases, and 7 bases had no gene match. This CDR3 comprises 16 residues. The CDR3, as DNA: TGTGCCAGCAGCTTGGCAGCGAAGACAGGGGGCACTGAAGCTTTCTTT. Its protein is CASSLAAKTGGTEAFF.

V gene TRBV28 combines with J gene TRBJ2-1, with 11 bases identical to TRBD2. J was trimmed by 7 bases and V by 3 bases; bases with no gene match: 5. In germline, CDR1 is MDHEN, CDR2 SYDVKM. This CDR3 is built from 15 residues. The DNA for the CDR3 is TGTGCCAGCAGTTTTATACTAGCGGGGGTGAATGAGCAGTTCTTC. Its protein is CASSFILAGVNEQFF.

This clonotype was observed many times. The chain carries TRBV5-5 and TRBJ2-3; D is perhaps TRBD2 (7 bases). In germline, CDR1 is SGHKS, CDR2 YYEKEE (reference sequence). Between the trimmed V and J ends, which lost 4 bases and 3 bases, there was a span of 12 bases. The CDR3 extends over 14 amino acids. CDR3: CASSGGAATDTQYF. DNA for the CDR3: TGTGCCAGCAGCGGGGGGGCGGCTACAGATACGCAGTATTTT.

Ten or more counts support this clonotype. The V and J genes are TRBV11-2 and TRBJ1-2; 7 positions agree with TRBD1. Per germline, CDR1 SGHAT and CDR2 FQNNGV. The CDR3 spans 16 residues. V dropped 5 bases and J dropped 0; count of bases not matched to a gene: 9. Written as DNA, the CDR3 is TGTGCCAGCAGCCCCCAGGGGACAGAGACTAACTATGGCTACACCTTC. As protein: CASSPQGTETNYGYTF.

The chain links TRBV6-4 to TRBJ2-1; D possibly corresponds to TRBD2 (6 bases). This CDR3 comprises 14 residues. V was cut by 5 bases and J by 6 bases, with 14 bases left in between. CDR1 is MRHNA and CDR2 is SNTAGT in the germline V gene. The DNA of the CDR3 is TGTGCCAGCAGTCGGTCGGAGGAGGGCAATGAGCAGTTCTTC. It is translated as CASSRSEEGNEQFF.

This clonotype was seen at least ten times. V gene TRBV6-1 combines with J gene TRBJ1-5; no firm D call. Trimming left V 2 bases short and J 3 bases short, with 5 bases between. Germline V CDR1 and CDR2: MNHNS, SASEGT. CDR3 size: 13 residues. Here the CDR3 DNA reads TGTGCCAGCAGTGAACCGGACAATCAGCCCCAGCATTTT. Residues: CASSEPDNQPQHF.

In regard to this clonotype: Possible read error: a much larger clone is one base away. The V gene is TRBV7-8, the J gene TRBJ2-3, with 10 bases aligning to TRBD1. The V and J ends lost 2 bases and 1 base, in that order; junction bases with no gene match: 3. This CDR3 spans 16 amino acids. Germline V lookup: CDR1 SGHVS, CDR2 FQNEAQ. The CDR3 reads CASSLTGTGGTDTQYF. CDR3 DNA: TGTGCCAGCAGCTTAACAGGGACAGGGGGCACAGATACGCAGTATTTT.

V usage is TRBV7-2 and J usage is TRBJ2-3; 8 nucleotides align to TRBD1. With V trimmed by 5 bases and J by 6 bases, 10 bases remained unmatched. This CDR3 has 15 residues. Looked up from germline, CDR1 is SGHTA and CDR2 is FQGNSA. CDR3 in amino acids: CASSGRTGPADTQYF. CDR3 nucleotides: TGTGCCAGCAGCGGCAGGACAGGGCCCGCGGATACGCAGTATTTT.

The sample holds a few counts of this clonotype. The chain uses TRBV5-1 and TRBJ2-5; TRBD2 matches 14 bases. Trimming at V came to 4 bases and at J to 4 bases, leaving 12 bases not matched to a gene. The CDR3 runs 18 residues. Germline V gene sequence: CDR1 SGHRS, CDR2 YFSETQ. The CDR3 DNA follows: TGCGCCAGCAGCCCCGGACTAGCGGGGGGCCGGACACCAGAGACCCAGTACTTC. It translates to CASSPGLAGGRTPETQYF.

This clonotype has a count of ten or more. The chain uses TRBV10-3 and TRBJ2-1; D ambiguous. Germline CDR1 and CDR2: ENHRY and SYGVKD. CDR3 size: 12 residues. Trimming left V 1 base short and J 8 bases short, with 6 bases between. CDR3 bases: TGTGCCATCAGTGAGTACCGGGATGAGCAGTTCTTC. The encoded protein is CAISEYRDEQFF.

The rearrangement joins TRBV7-9 to TRBJ2-1; 7 nucleotides match TRBD1. This CDR3 has 15 amino acids. CDR1 and CDR2 (germline): SEHNR, FQNEAQ (reference sequence). J was trimmed by 4 bases and V by 5 bases; bases with no gene match: 8. CDR3 residues: CASSPPGQSYNEQFF. Here the CDR3 DNA reads TGTGCCAGCAGCCCCCCGGGACAGAGTTACAATGAGCAGTTCTTC.

The rearrangement uses TRBV14 and TRBJ1-6; D unclear. V was trimmed by 3 bases and J by 10 bases, leaving 10 bases between them. This CDR3 region has 13 residues. The V gene's germline CDR1 is SGHDN and CDR2 FVKESK. The CDR3 is CASSQAAGSPLHF. CDR3 nucleotide sequence: TGTGCCAGCAGCCAGGCGGCGGGCTCACCCCTCCACTTT.

The chain has TRBV2 and TRBJ2-3, with D perhaps given as TRBD1 or TRBD2 (5 bases each). CDR3 length equals 15 residues. Trimming pared 6 bases from V and 0 bases from J, leaving 13 bases between. Germline CDR1 is SNHLY and CDR2 is FYNNEI. CDR3 in amino acids: CASRGTQASTDTQYF. DNA of the CDR3: TGTGCCAGCAGAGGGACGCAAGCTAGCACAGATACGCAGTATTTT.

Details on this clonotype: Just one base apart from a much larger clone, this may be a read error. The chain recombines TRBV4-1 with TRBJ2-7; a weak D match, TRBD2 (5 bases). The V end was cut by 0 bases, the J end by 7 bases, with 19 bases between. The CDR3 has 16 amino acids. CDR1 and CDR2 (germline): MGHRA, YSYEKL. For the CDR3, the DNA is TGCGCCAGCAGCCAAGACCCACAGATAGACTACAATGAGCAGTACTTC. Translating gives CASSQDPQIDYNEQYF.

As regards this clonotype: This CDR3 fails to terminate in the conserved phenylalanine or tryptophan, so it likely reflects a read error. The chain uses TRBV15 and TRBJ1-5; 10 bases agree with TRBD1. The length of the CDR3 is 17 residues. Germline V lookup: CDR1 LNHNV, CDR2 YYDKDF (reference sequence). V lost 5 bases, J lost 3 bases, and 10 bases stayed unmatched. CDR3 protein: CATSPQRTGGYNQPQHC. Written as DNA, the CDR3 is TGTGCCACCAGCCCCCAACGGACAGGGGGATACAATCAGCCCCAGCATTGT.